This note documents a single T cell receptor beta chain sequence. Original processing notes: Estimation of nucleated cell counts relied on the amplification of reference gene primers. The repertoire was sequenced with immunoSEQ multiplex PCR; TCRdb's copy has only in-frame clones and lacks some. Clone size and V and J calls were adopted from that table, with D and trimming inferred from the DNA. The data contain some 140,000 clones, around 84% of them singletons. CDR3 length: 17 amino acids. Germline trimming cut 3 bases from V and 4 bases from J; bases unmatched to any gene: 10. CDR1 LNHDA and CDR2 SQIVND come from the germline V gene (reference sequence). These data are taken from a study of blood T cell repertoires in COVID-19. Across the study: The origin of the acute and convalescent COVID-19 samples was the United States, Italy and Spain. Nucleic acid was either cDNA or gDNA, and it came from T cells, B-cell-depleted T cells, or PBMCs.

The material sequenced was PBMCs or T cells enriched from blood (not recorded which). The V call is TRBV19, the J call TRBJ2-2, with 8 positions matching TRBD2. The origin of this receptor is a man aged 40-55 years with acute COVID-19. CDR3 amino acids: CASSILPGGRTTGELFF. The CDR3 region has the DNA TGTGCCAGTAGTATTTTACCTGGCGGGAGGACCACCGGGGAGCTGTTTTTT.